This TCR beta chain derives from a study of immune evolution from preneoplasia to lung adenocarcinoma. Study-wide results and limits: From normal lung to invasive adenocarcinoma, top clone frequencies appeared to decrease.

This table comes from immunoSEQ multiplex PCR, and its TCRdb copy is limited to in-frame clones, with some not included. The data contain around 2,500 clones, approximately 39% of them singletons. Comment on this clone: Its antigen remains unidentified.

The CDR3 loop spans 12 amino acids. Trimming pared 1 base from V and 9 bases from J, leaving 8 bases between. The V gene's germline CDR1 is SGHTS and CDR2 YDEGEE. Patient tissue came from resections in Japan or China, 2014–2017. Material: FFPE adjacent normal lung tissue. The sequence was obtained from a person in their sixties or seventies with lung adenocarcinoma. The chain joins TRBV5-8 to TRBJ2-1, with D unresolved. In DNA form, the CDR3 reads TGTGCCAGCAGCTTGAGTGGGTTTGAGCAGTTCTTC. Translation: CASSLSGFEQFF.